The rows below give T cell receptor beta chains drawn from one sample of a study of metastatic and nonmetastatic thyroid tumors. TCRdb reprocessed the PCR reads using MiXCR. The table lists roughly 36,000 clones, 11% of them singletons. The sequenced sample was blood. These receptors originate from a female donor with papillary thyroid cancer or a benign thyroid nodule (not recorded which). Some clones in this sample may be carry-over from other donors' samples. Each CDR3 is given without its conserved first and last residue. Part of the rows lack a size; the others show once, few, many or a class for expanded clones.

cdr3_aa v_call clone_size j_call
ASSPRTSGRNEQF TRBV13 many TRBJ2-1
SAQASPSYNEQF TRBV20-1 many TRBJ2-1
ASSRPDRGPYEQY TRBV3-1 NA TRBJ2-7
ASSDGTSGLYEQY TRBV10-1 many TRBJ2-7
ASTERGSGYT TRBV19 few TRBJ1-2
ASSAGHRNSPLH TRBV5-1 many TRBJ1-6
ASSEAGGEQY TRBV6-1 NA TRBJ2-7
ASSPPWNSPLH TRBV28 many TRBJ1-6
SARDPGRDTIY TRBV20-1 many TRBJ1-3
ASSPGAGLEAF TRBV11-3 many TRBJ1-1
SVEVETGGNEQF TRBV29-1 many TRBJ2-1
SAAPTGGPSGGYT TRBV20-1 NA TRBJ1-2
ASSIGQGIRSPLH TRBV19 many TRBJ1-6
ASSPGQGANEKLF TRBV7-9 many TRBJ1-4
ASSQGPQGQDYGYT TRBV4-3 many TRBJ1-2
ASSLGTAKNIQY TRBV5-8 many TRBJ2-4
ASSWNRANTEAF TRBV12-3/TRBV12-4 few TRBJ1-1
ASSRDPRTSTGELF TRBV27 many TRBJ2-2
ASSMGGSRTDTQY TRBV19 many TRBJ2-3
ASSMGASGGGEQF TRBV19 many TRBJ2-1
ASSYRATGVAPQH TRBV6-2/TRBV6-3 many TRBJ1-5
ASSYGGSSYEQY TRBV28 many TRBJ2-7
ASSLSVSLETQY TRBV7-2 many TRBJ2-5
SVEDLRSVNYGYT TRBV29-1 many TRBJ1-2
ASSWATANTWELF TRBV5-1 NA TRBJ2-2
SARASVGTQY TRBV20-1 NA TRBJ2-3
ASSSRTASTSTGANVLT TRBV7-6 NA TRBJ2-6
ASSFGGETQY TRBV12-3/TRBV12-4 many TRBJ2-5
ASRQGLAAHNEQF TRBV6-2/TRBV6-3 NA TRBJ2-1
ASSQESLAGARNEQF TRBV4-1 many TRBJ2-1
ASRLAGSYNEQF TRBV11-3 many TRBJ2-1
ASSPGQDGSGNTIY TRBV4-3 many TRBJ1-3
ASTAGYEQY TRBV7-2 many TRBJ2-7
ASQTSGTEAETQY TRBV11-2 many TRBJ2-5
ASSLGRIYGYT TRBV7-9 many TRBJ1-2
ASSPGTGVREQY TRBV18 many TRBJ2-7
SVVLLAGVRDEQF TRBV29-1 many TRBJ2-1
ASSQSPGEETQY TRBV16 many TRBJ2-5
ASSSEPVGQINTEAF TRBV6-9 few TRBJ1-1
ASSQFSKNPNEQF TRBV3-1 many TRBJ2-1
ASSYGTGDVYT TRBV6-5 NA TRBJ1-2